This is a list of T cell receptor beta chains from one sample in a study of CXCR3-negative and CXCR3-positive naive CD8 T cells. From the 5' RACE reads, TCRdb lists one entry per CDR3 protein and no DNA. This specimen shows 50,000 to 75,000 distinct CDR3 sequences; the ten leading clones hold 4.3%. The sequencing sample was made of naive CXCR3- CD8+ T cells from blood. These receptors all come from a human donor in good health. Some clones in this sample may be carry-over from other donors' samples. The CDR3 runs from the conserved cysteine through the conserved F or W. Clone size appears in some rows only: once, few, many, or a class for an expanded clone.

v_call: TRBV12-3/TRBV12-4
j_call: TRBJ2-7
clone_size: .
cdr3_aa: CASSPGQGQTVYEQYF

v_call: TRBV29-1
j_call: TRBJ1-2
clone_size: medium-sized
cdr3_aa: CSVKKGAPGSGYTF

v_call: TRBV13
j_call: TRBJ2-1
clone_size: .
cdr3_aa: CASSSPEERGSEQFF

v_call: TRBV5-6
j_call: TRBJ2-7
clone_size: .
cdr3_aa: CASSLGPAYEQYF

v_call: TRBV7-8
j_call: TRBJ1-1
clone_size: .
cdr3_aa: CASSTNMRGHTEAFF

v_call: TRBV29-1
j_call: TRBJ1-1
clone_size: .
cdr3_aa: CSVDFRGRTEAFF

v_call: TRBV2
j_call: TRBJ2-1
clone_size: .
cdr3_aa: CATYELAGYDEQFF

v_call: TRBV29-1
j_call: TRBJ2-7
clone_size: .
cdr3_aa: CSVEDGVAYEQYF

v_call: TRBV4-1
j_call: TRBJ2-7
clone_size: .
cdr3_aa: CASSRVGQAAFYEQYF

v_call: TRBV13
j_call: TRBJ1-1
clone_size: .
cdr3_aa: CASSPARGVNTEAFF

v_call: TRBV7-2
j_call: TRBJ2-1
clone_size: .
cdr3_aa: CASSFRRTGAYNEQFF

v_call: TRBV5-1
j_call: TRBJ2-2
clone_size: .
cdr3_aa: CASSLGGNTGELFF

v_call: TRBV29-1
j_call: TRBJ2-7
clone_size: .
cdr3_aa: CSVEGRGSLAGGLSYEQYF

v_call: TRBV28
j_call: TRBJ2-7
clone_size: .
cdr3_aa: CASSSPSGRAVRVAYEQYF

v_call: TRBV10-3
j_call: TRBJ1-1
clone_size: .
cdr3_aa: CAISVQGATAGTEAFF

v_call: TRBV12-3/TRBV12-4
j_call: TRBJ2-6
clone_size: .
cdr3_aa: CASSSVSGANVLTF

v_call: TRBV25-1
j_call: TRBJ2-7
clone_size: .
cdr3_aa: CASIGLGYEQYF

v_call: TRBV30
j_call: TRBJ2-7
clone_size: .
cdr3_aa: CAWRDRGIYEQYF

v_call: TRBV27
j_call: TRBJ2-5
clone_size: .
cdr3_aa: CASLVEGVQETQYF

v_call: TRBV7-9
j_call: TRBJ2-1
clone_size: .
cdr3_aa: CASTGQRAGDYNEQFF

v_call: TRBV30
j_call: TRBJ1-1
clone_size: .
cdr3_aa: CAWSVLAEAFF

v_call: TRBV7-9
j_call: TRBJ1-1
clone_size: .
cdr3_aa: CASRRQSNTEAFF

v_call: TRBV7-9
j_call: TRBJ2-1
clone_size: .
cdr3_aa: CASSSTGTGSHNEQFF

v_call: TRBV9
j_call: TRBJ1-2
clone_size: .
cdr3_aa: CASSVEENPRYGYTF

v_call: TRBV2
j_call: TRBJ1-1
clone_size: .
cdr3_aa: CASRQGQYTEAFF

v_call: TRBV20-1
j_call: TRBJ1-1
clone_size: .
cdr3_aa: CSASSTTHTDFWNTEAFF

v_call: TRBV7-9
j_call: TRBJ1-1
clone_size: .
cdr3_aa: CASSSNDPVIGGTEAFF

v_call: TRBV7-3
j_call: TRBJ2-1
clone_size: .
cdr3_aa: CASSSESEEQFF

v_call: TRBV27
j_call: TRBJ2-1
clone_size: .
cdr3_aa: CASSFRDPVNEQFF

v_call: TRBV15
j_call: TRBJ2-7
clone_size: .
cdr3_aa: CATSSAGTGGYEQYF

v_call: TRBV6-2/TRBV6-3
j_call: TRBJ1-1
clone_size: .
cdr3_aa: CASSLRARGHTEAFF

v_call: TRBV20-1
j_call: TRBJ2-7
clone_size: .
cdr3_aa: CSARDHYEGAYEQYF

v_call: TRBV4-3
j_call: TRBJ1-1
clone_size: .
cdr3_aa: CASSQAQVTEAFF

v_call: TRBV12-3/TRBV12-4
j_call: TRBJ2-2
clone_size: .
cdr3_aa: CASSFNGEAGPGNTGELFF

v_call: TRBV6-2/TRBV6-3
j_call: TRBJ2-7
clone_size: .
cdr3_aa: CASSLGTGVYEQYF

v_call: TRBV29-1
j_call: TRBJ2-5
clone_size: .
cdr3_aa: CSVEGDAGPTQYF

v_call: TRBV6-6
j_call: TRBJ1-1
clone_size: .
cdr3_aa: CASSPTGGTEAFF

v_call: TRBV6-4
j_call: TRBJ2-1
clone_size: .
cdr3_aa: CASSDMAGGLNEQFF

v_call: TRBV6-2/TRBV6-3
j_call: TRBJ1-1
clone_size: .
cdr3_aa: CASSPGQGGTEAFF

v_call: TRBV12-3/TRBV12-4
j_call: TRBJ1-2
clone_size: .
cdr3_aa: CASSLASGRDYGYTF

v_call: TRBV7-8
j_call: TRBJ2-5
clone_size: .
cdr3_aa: CASSALAGLQIGTQYF

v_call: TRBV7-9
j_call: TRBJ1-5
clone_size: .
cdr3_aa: CASSLGGYQPQHF